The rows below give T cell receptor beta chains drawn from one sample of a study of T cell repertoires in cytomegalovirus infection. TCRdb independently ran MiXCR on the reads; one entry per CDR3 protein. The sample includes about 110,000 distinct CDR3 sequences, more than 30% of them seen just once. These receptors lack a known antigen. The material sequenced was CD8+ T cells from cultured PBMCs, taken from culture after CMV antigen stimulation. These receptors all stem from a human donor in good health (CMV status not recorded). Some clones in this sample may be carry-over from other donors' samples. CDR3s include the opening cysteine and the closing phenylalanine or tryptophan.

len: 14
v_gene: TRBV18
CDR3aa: CASSSSGTYNEQFF

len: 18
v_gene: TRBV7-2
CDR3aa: CASSLALAGVSIYNEQFF

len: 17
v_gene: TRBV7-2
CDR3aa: CASSFGGTGYSNQPQHF

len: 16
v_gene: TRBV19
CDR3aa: CASSINWHSAALEQYF

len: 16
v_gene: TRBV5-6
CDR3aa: CASSRERGTGANVLTF

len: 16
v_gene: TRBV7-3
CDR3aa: CASSLTPGGANYGYTF

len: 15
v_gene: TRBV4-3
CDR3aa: CASSQDLRGNTEAFF

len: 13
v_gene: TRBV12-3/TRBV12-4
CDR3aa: CASGQQAGDEQFF

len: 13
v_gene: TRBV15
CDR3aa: CATSRVRYTEAFF

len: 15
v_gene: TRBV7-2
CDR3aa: CASSLSGVDTDTQYF

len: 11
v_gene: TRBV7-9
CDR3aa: CASSPGSRAFF

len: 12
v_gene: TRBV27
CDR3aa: CASSSGQNEQFF

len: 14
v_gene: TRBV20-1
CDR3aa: CTASPQYGADTQYF